These 30 T cell receptor beta chains share one sample of origin, sequenced in a study of regulatory T cells in long-lasting Graves disease. The sample's time point: newly diagnosed GD, antithyroid drugs for less than 3 months. The TCR library was prepared using RNA isolated from PBMCs. TCR beta libraries were built with iRepertoire HTBI primers and Arm-PCR of CDR3 regions. TCRdb redid the calling of the multiplex PCR reads with MiXCR, one entry per CDR3 protein. The sample yields roughly 500,000 distinct CDR3 sequences, about 14% seen once. The sample also formed part of further work on T cells in Graves' hyperthyroidism and ophthalmopathy.

Here the sequenced sample was peripheral blood mononuclear cells (PBMCs), taken at new diagnosis, from a patient treated with antithyroid drugs. Receptor source: a woman aged 45-59 years with Graves disease.

This clonotype has more than one count but fewer than ten. The rearrangement uses TRBV27 and TRBJ2-1; TRBD2 is a possible D gene (6 bases). Looked up from germline, CDR1 is MNHEY and CDR2 is SMNVEV (reference sequence). V was trimmed by 5 bases and J by 7 bases, leaving 15 bases between them. The CDR3 runs 14 residues. The CDR3 here is CASSNRLEGNEQFF. CDR3 nucleotides: TGTGCCAGCAGTAATCGACTAGAGGGGAATGAGCAGTTCTTC.

The V and J genes are TRBV20-1 and TRBJ2-3; D possibly corresponds to TRBD2 (6 bases). Germline CDR1 DFQATT, CDR2 SNEGSKA (reference sequence). V was cut by 5 bases and J by 2 bases, with 17 bases left in between. This CDR3 has 15 residues. CDR3 nucleotides: TGCAGTGCTGGGAGTAGCGGACACAACACAGATACGCAGTATTTT. Translation gives CSAGSSGHNTDTQYF.

At least ten counts were recorded for this clonotype. V and J are TRBV29-1 and TRBJ2-5; D is uncertain. CDR1 SQVTM and CDR2 ANQGSEA come from the germline V gene. The CDR3 contains 13 residues. Between the trimmed V and J ends, which lost 7 bases and 1 base, there was a span of 13 bases. The CDR3 region has the DNA TGCAGCGGGGGAAGGGCCCTCCAAGAGACCCAGTACTTC. Translated, it gives CSGGRALQETQYF. Filled out from reference TRBV29-1 and TRBJ2-5, the complete variable domain reads SAVISQKPSRDICQRGTSLTIQCQVDSQVTMMFWYRQQPGQSLTLIATANQGSEATYESGFVIDKFPISRPNLTFSTLTVSNMSPEDSSIYLCSGGRALQETQYFGPGTRLLVL.

This clonotype came up many times. The chain joins TRBV3-1 to TRBJ1-2; D gene uncertain. The CDR3 covers 14 residues. The germline V gene encodes CDR1 LGHDT and CDR2 YNNKEL (reference sequence). V was cut by 0 bases and J by 4 bases, with 9 bases left in between. The CDR3 region is CASSQEGNTYGYTF. The CDR3 DNA follows: TGTGCCAGCAGCCAAGAGGGAAATACCTATGGCTACACCTTC. Supplemented by reference TRBV3-1 and TRBJ1-2, the full variable domain reads DTAVSQTPKYLVTQMGNDKSIKCEQNLGHDTMYWYKQDSKKFLKIMFSYNNKELIINETVPNRFSPKSPDKAHLNLHINSLELGDSAVYFCASSQEGNTYGYTFGSGTRLTVV.

This clonotype was recorded at least ten times. The chain combines TRBV29-1 with TRBJ2-5, with 12 bases matching TRBD2. Germline values: CDR1 SQVTM, CDR2 ANQGSEA. J gave up 5 bases and V 6 bases, and 7 bases lay outside the gene matches. CDR3 length: 14 amino acids. CDR3 loop: CSVNLAGGAETQYF. The CDR3 DNA reads TGCAGCGTAAATCTAGCGGGAGGGGCCGAGACCCAGTACTTC.

This clonotype was observed at least ten times. V usage is TRBV12-5 and J usage is TRBJ2-3, with 9 bases that match TRBD1. V shed 6 bases, J shed 2 bases, and the junction held 9 bases outside the gene matches. Germline CDR1 reads LGHNT; CDR2 reads FRNRAP. The CDR3 loop spans 16 amino acids. In nucleotides, the CDR3 is TGTGCTAGTGGCAGGGGACAGGGCGCTGACACAGATACGCAGTATTTT. Translated: CASGRGQGADTDTQYF.

In its sample, this clonotype was seen many times. The V gene is TRBV30, the J gene TRBJ2-5; no reliable D call. This CDR3 is 12 amino acids long. Germline V gives CDR1 GTSNPN, CDR2 SVGIG (reference sequence). The ends were cut back, 2 bases at V and 5 bases at J, with 9 bases in the middle. DNA for the CDR3: TGTGCCTGGAGTCCCCCTGGGGAGACCCAGTACTTC. This sequence encodes CAWSPPGETQYF.

CDR3 bases: TGTGCCAGCAGCCATTTCAGGGGGGGATTTGGAGCCAAAAACATTCAGTACTTC. It translates to CASSHFRGGFGAKNIQYF. The V gene is TRBV3-1, the J gene TRBJ2-4; D could derive from TRBD1 or TRBD2 (7 bases each). Trimming removed 3 bases from V and 0 bases from J, with 18 bases in between. Germline loops: CDR1 LGHDT, CDR2 YNNKEL (reference sequence). CDR3 length: 18 residues.

This chain uses TRBV29-1 with TRBJ1-2, with D perhaps matching TRBD1 (5 bases). V shed 4 bases and J shed 2 bases, with 8 bases lying between them. The CDR3 spans 12 residues. Germline V gene sequence: CDR1 SQVTM, CDR2 ANQGSEA. CDR3 DNA sequence: TGCAGCGTTGTAAGACAGAACTATGGCTACACCTTC. Translating gives CSVVRQNYGYTF. Using reference TRBV29-1 and TRBJ1-2 for the parts outside the CDR3, the full variable domain is SAVISQKPSRDICQRGTSLTIQCQVDSQVTMMFWYRQQPGQSLTLIATANQGSEATYESGFVIDKFPISRPNLTFSTLTVSNMSPEDSSIYLCSVVRQNYGYTFGSGTRLTVV.

At least ten counts were recorded for this clonotype. The chain has TRBV7-2 and TRBJ2-3, with D possibly TRBD1 on 6 matching bases. CDR1 is SGHTA, CDR2 FQGNSA, per germline. This CDR3 spans 14 amino acids. Trimming left V 4 bases short and J 4 bases short, with 12 bases between. The CDR3 nucleotides read TGTGCCAGCAGCTCACCAACAGGGTCAGATACGCAGTATTTT. This sequence encodes CASSSPTGSDTQYF.

This clonotype was seen repeatedly, ten times or more. V and J are TRBV6-1 and TRBJ2-7, with a weak D call TRBD2 (7 bases). Per germline, CDR1 MNHNS and CDR2 SASEGT. Between the trimmed V and J ends, which lost 5 bases and 1 base, there was a span of 12 bases. The CDR3 is 14 amino acids. The CDR3 spells CASSTQGGSYEQYF. CDR3 in DNA: TGTGCCAGCAGTACACAGGGAGGGTCCTACGAGCAGTACTTC.

Of note for this clonotype: Since the CDR3 does not end with the conserved phenylalanine or tryptophan, this likely comes from a read error. V gene TRBV28 combines with J gene TRBJ2-1; 8 nucleotides align to TRBD2. With V trimmed by 5 bases and J by 5 bases, 14 bases remained unmatched. The germline gives CDR1 MDHEN, CDR2 SYDVKM. The CDR3 is 17 residues long. The CDR3 region is CASSPAGYSGVDNEQFL. CDR3 nucleotide sequence: TGTGCCAGCAGTCCTGCCGGGTATAGCGGGGTCGACAATGAGCAGTTCCTC.

This clonotype occurred many times. The chain couples TRBV3-1 to TRBJ1-1; D uncertain. Germline loops: CDR1 LGHDT, CDR2 YNNKEL (reference sequence). V was trimmed by 3 bases and J by 0 bases, leaving 5 bases between them. This CDR3 contains 13 residues. The CDR3 DNA sequence: TGTGCCAGCAGCCAGAACATGAACACTGAAGCTTTCTTT. Amino acid sequence: CASSQNMNTEAFF. Full variable domain (missing parts from reference TRBV3-1 and TRBJ1-1): DTAVSQTPKYLVTQMGNDKSIKCEQNLGHDTMYWYKQDSKKFLKIMFSYNNKELIINETVPNRFSPKSPDKAHLNLHINSLELGDSAVYFCASSQNMNTEAFFGQGTRLTVV.

This clonotype was detected a few times. This chain uses TRBV2 with TRBJ1-4; 7 bases match TRBD1. J was trimmed by 5 bases and V by 4 bases; bases with no gene match: 10. The germline gives CDR1 SNHLY, CDR2 FYNNEI. This CDR3 contains 16 residues. The CDR3 here is CASSGGYRGGNEKLFF. CDR3 bases: TGTGCCAGCAGTGGCGGCTACAGGGGAGGGAATGAAAAACTGTTTTTT. The entire variable domain, with the rest obtained from reference TRBV2 and TRBJ1-4, is as follows: EPEVTQTPSHQVTQMGQEVILRCVPISNHLYFYWYRQILGQKVEFLVSFYNNEISEKSEIFDDQFSVERPDGSNFTLKIRSTKLEDSAMYFCASSGGYRGGNEKLFFGSGTQLSVL.

This clonotype was picked up a small number of times. This sequence joins TRBV30 and TRBJ1-1, with TRBD1 identical over 9 bases. The CDR3 is 13 amino acids. The germline V gene encodes CDR1 GTSNPN and CDR2 SVGIG (reference sequence). V lost 3 bases, J lost 5 bases, and 4 bases stayed unmatched. CDR3 DNA: TGTGCCTGGAGGCGGACAGGGGATACTGAAGCTTTCTTT. Its protein is CAWRRTGDTEAFF.

This clonotype was counted a few times. CDR3 sequence: CASSKRVGELFF. In DNA, the CDR3 is TGTGCCAGCAGCAAGAGAGTCGGGGAGCTGTTTTTT. This chain links TRBV28 with TRBJ2-2; D is unclear. CDR3 length: 12 residues. V dropped 6 bases and J dropped 7 bases, with 9 bases sitting between them. CDR1 is MDHEN, CDR2 SYDVKM, per germline.

This clonotype has more than one count but fewer than ten. The chain joins TRBV30 to TRBJ2-7; 7 nucleotides align to TRBD1. V dropped 3 bases and J dropped 2; count of bases not matched to a gene: 4. The germline CDR1 and CDR2 sequences are GTSNPN and SVGIG (reference sequence). The CDR3 runs 13 residues. CDR3 protein: CAWRGQGAYEQYF. The CDR3 region has the DNA TGTGCCTGGAGAGGGCAGGGGGCCTACGAGCAGTACTTC.

Of note for this clonotype: A read error is possible here, since a much larger clone lies one base away. The genes are TRBV6-1 and TRBJ2-7; the match to TRBD1 covers 7 bases. Germline CDR1 reads MNHNS; CDR2 reads SASEGT. Losses at the gene ends were 4 bases for V and 6 bases for J; bases not matched to a gene: 12. The CDR3 is 15 amino acids. The CDR3 region is CASSAGQDGAREQYF. In nucleotides, the CDR3 is TGTGCCAGCAGTGCCGGACAGGATGGGGCTCGCGAGCAGTACTTC.

CDR3 nucleotide sequence: TGTGCCAGTACCGGCAGGAACTATGGCTACACCTTC. Its translation is CASTGRNYGYTF. The V call is TRBV19, the J call TRBJ1-2; no reliable D call. Deletions cut 7 bases from V and 2 bases from J, with 8 bases between. In germline, CDR1 is LNHDA, CDR2 SQIVND (reference sequence). The CDR3 is made up of 12 amino acids. Filled out from reference TRBV19 and TRBJ1-2, the complete variable domain reads DGGITQSPKYLFRKEGQNVTLSCEQNLNHDAMYWYRQDPGQGLRLIYYSQIVNDFQKGDIAEGYSVSREKKESFPLTVTSAQKNPTAFYLCASTGRNYGYTFGSGTRLTVV.

This clonotype appeared a few times. This rearrangement joins TRBV20-1 to TRBJ2-7, with a weak D call TRBD1 (6 bases). Germline CDR1 reads DFQATT; CDR2 reads SNEGSKA (reference sequence). This CDR3 is built from 15 residues. Between the trimmed V and J ends, which lost 5 bases and 3 bases, there was a span of 20 bases. The CDR3 loop is CSAPPITGTDYEQYF. As DNA, the CDR3 is TGCAGTGCTCCGCCAATTACAGGGACGGACTACGAGCAGTACTTC.

This clonotype was observed a few times. The chain has TRBV19 and TRBJ2-7; unclear D gene. The CDR3 has 14 residues. Per germline, CDR1 LNHDA and CDR2 SQIVND (reference sequence). V was pared by 3 bases and J by 6 bases, with 15 bases between. CDR3 amino acids: CASSIVSAVREQYF. CDR3 sequence (DNA): TGTGCCAGTAGTATTGTGTCTGCGGTTCGCGAGCAGTACTTC.

This clonotype was observed a handful of times. This sequence joins TRBV2 and TRBJ1-4; D might be TRBD1 (5 bases). Germline-derived CDR1 and CDR2 are SNHLY and FYNNEI. CDR3 length: 11 residues. Trimming removed 8 bases at V and 17 bases at J, with 18 bases between. CDR3 in amino acids: CASGGYQIEFF. The CDR3 nucleotides are TGTGCCAGCGGGGGGTATCAAATCGAATTTTTT.

In this sample, this clonotype turned up many times. V is TRBV20-1 and J is TRBJ2-1; maybe TRBD2 (5 bases). V was shortened by 6 bases and J by 2 bases, with 14 bases between the two germline ends. Germline values: CDR1 DFQATT, CDR2 SNEGSKA (reference sequence). The CDR3 is 14 amino acids. The CDR3 nucleotides are TGCAGTGCAAGTCGGAGCGGACCCTACAATGAGCAGTTCTTC. The encoded protein is CSASRSGPYNEQFF.

V usage is TRBV7-8 and J usage is TRBJ1-1, with D unclear. CDR1 SGHVS and CDR2 FQNEAQ come from the germline V gene. V was shortened by 5 bases and J by 5 bases, with 15 bases between the two germline ends. The CDR3 runs to 14 residues. CDR3 nucleotides: TGTGCCAGCAGCCCCCGACCTCCGGGGACTGAAGCTTTCTTT. Amino acids: CASSPRPPGTEAFF.

This clonotype was counted between two and nine times. The rearrangement uses TRBV30 and TRBJ2-5; no reliable D call. CDR1 is GTSNPN, CDR2 SVGIG, per germline (reference sequence). Deletions cut 0 bases from V and 0 bases from J, with 11 bases between. This CDR3 contains 15 residues. The DNA for the CDR3 is TGTGCCTGGAGTGTAGGTCGTACAGACCAAGAGACCCAGTACTTC. Amino acid sequence: CAWSVGRTDQETQYF.

This clonotype was detected many times. This sequence joins TRBV5-1 and TRBJ2-7, with 11 bases aligning to TRBD1. From germline, CDR1 is SGHRS and CDR2 YFSETQ. The CDR3 length is 16 residues. After removal of 4 bases from V and 2 bases from J, the junction contained 8 bases not matched to a gene. Written as DNA, the CDR3 is TGCGCCAGCAGCCCATACGCGGACAGGGGGCCCTACGAGCAGTACTTC. Protein sequence: CASSPYADRGPYEQYF. Drawing the rest from reference TRBV5-1 and TRBJ2-7, the complete variable domain is KAGVTQTPRYLIKTRGQQVTLSCSPISGHRSVSWYQQTPGQGLQFLFEYFSETQRNKGNFPGRFSGRQFSNSRSEMNVSTLELGDSALYLCASSPYADRGPYEQYFGPGTRLTVT.

This clonotype was counted a few times. V is TRBV10-1 and J is TRBJ2-3; D is unresolved. CDR3 size: 13 residues. From germline, CDR1 is WNHNN and CDR2 SYGVQD (reference sequence). V was pared by 2 bases and J by 3 bases, with 6 bases between. This chain's CDR3 is CASSEASTDTQYF. The CDR3 bases are TGCGCCAGCAGTGAGGCTAGTACAGATACGCAGTATTTT.

Points on this clonotype: A much more abundant neighbour one base away suggests this may be a read error. The gene calls are TRBV6-4 and TRBJ2-7; TRBD2 aligns across 9 bases. The CDR3 contains 13 residues. The germline CDR1 and CDR2 sequences are MRHNA and SNTAGT. With 4 bases clipped from V and 7 bases from J, the junction kept 5 bases outside the gene matches. The CDR3 DNA reads as TGTGCCAGCAGTGTGGGTAGCGGGAGTGAGCAGTACTTC. Encoded protein: CASSVGSGSEQYF.

This clonotype was seen ten or more times. The chain couples TRBV12-3 or TRBV12-4 to TRBJ2-3, with 7 positions matching TRBD1. The CDR3 loop spans 15 amino acids. The V segment lost 4 bases and the J segment 2 bases; nucleotides outside the gene matches: 6. The CDR3 nucleotides are TGTGCCAGCAGTTCGCGGACAGGTCTCACAGATACGCAGTATTTT. As protein: CASSSRTGLTDTQYF.

With respect to this clonotype: Germline and junction disagree at one end, which may indicate a read error. J is TRBJ2-1 and V is TRBV13; a weak D match, TRBD2 (5 bases). Germline CDR1 PRHDT, CDR2 FYEKMQ (reference sequence). The CDR3 length is 14 residues. This CDR3 is CASSFRRTYNERFF. DNA for the CDR3: TGTGCCAGCAGCTTTAGGAGGACCTACAATGAGCGGTTCTTC.